The clone carrying this T cell receptor beta chain was picked up a small number of times. Its antigen is as yet unknown. In the authors' workflow: Counting gave a median of roughly 100,000 TCRs per sample, with values ranging from 23,224 to 690,600. TCRdb re-called the RACE reads with MiXCR, one entry per CDR3 protein. The V and J calls follow TCRdb's processing rather than the paper's. The sample contains approximately 90,000 distinct CDR3 sequences, just under 9% of which appear only once. This sample is part of a study of human T cells and chemical hapten exposure. Regarding time point: healthy volunteer bleed at 2 weeks. Someone pulled total RNA out of unfractionated whole blood. Findings and caveats of the study: Those TCRs sitting above 1 in 1000 frequency stayed the same with DPC sensitization.

CDR1 MNHEY and CDR2 SVGAGI come from the germline V gene. V was cut by 2 bases and J by 2 bases, with 16 bases left in between. This CDR3 contains 17 residues. This receptor was taken from a female donor in good health. Some clones in this sample may be carry-over from other donors' samples. The sequenced sample consisted of whole blood. The chain uses TRBV6-5 and TRBJ2-4; the D gene is possibly TRBD1 (6 bases). The CDR3 is CASSYTTPQGSKNIQYF. CDR3 nucleotides: TGTGCCAGCAGTTACACGACCCCCCAGGGGTCCAAAAACATTCAGTACTTC.